A single sample gave rise to the 27 T cell receptor beta chains below, sequenced in a study of blood T cell repertoires in COVID-19. TCRdb keeps only in-frame clones here, not all; method: immunoSEQ multiplex PCR. The sample lists fewer than 300,000 clones; approximately 85% were seen once. What was sequenced was peripheral blood. These receptors came from a man between 45 and 60 years old with active or convalescent COVID-19.

CDR3 residues: CASSKSGSRYTF. As DNA, the CDR3 is TGTGCCAGCAGCAAATCAGGGTCGCGCTACACCTTC. The V and J genes are TRBV12-3 or TRBV12-4 and TRBJ1-2; possibly TRBD1 for D (5 bases). The CDR3 is 12 residues long. V lost 6 bases, J lost 9 bases, and 14 bases lay in between.

This sequence joins TRBV7-9 and TRBJ1-6, with TRBD1 matching 8 bases. The length of the CDR3 is 16 residues. V lost 5 bases, J lost 6 bases, and 9 bases stayed unmatched. Looked up from germline, CDR1 is SEHNR and CDR2 is FQNEAQ (reference sequence). For the CDR3, the DNA is TGTGCCAGCAGCCCTACAGGGGGGGGCGCTAATTCACCCCTCCACTTT. This codes for CASSPTGGGANSPLHF.

The chain recombines TRBV30 with TRBJ1-2; D perhaps matches TRBD1 (6 bases). This CDR3 is 16 amino acids long. Germline CDR1 GTSNPN, CDR2 SVGIG (reference sequence). Trimming took off 3 bases at V and 8 bases at J, with 25 bases between the two ends. The CDR3 DNA reads as TGTGCCTGGAGGAGAGGGGACATCCACGCTCCGGGAGGCTACACCTTC. It yields the protein CAWRRGDIHAPGGYTF.

Details on this clone: Other DNA sequences in this specimen translate into the identical CDR3. The chain uses TRBV10-3 and TRBJ2-7, with 9 bases matching TRBD1. This CDR3 is built from 15 residues. The germline V gene encodes CDR1 ENHRY and CDR2 SYGVKD. The trim removed 3 bases at V and 4 bases at J, leaving 7 bases unmatched. The CDR3 DNA sequence: TGTGCCATCAGTGAAGGGGGACAGGGTACGTACGAGCAGTACTTC. Translating it yields CAISEGGQGTYEQYF.

The chain uses TRBV6-2 or TRBV6-3 and TRBJ1-2; TRBD1 might be the D (5 bases). Germline lookup yields CDR1 MNHEY and CDR2 SVGEGT. V lost 2 bases and J lost 8, with 12 bases in between. CDR3 length: 13 residues. The CDR3 DNA sequence: TGTGCCAGCAGTTACGGGCAGGGAGGAGGCTACACCTTC. Translated, it gives CASSYGQGGGYTF.

Here the CDR3 reads CASSFSGGSNQPQHF. The CDR3 DNA sequence: TGTGCCAGCAGCTTTTCAGGAGGAAGCAATCAGCCCCAGCATTTT. The chain uses TRBV7-2 and TRBJ1-5; no clear D gene. The CDR3 consists of 15 residues. Trimming cost V 3 bases and J 1 base, with 10 bases left between them. Germline V CDR1 and CDR2: SGHTA, FQGNSA.

The J gene is TRBJ1-2, the V gene TRBV18; D remains unclear. Germline values: CDR1 KGHSH, CDR2 LQKENI. Trimming left V 2 bases short and J 2 bases short, with 6 bases between. This CDR3 is 13 amino acids long. CDR3 residues: CASSPSGNYGYTF. The CDR3 nucleotides are TGTGCCAGCTCACCATCAGGCAACTATGGCTACACCTTC.

This chain links TRBV29-1 with TRBJ2-7; D is undetermined. This CDR3 is built from 13 residues. V was cut by 4 bases and J by 1 base, with 11 bases left in between. Germline values: CDR1 SQVTM, CDR2 ANQGSEA. The DNA of the CDR3 is TGCAGCGTTGTCGATGGGCGATCCTACGAGCAGTACTTC. It codes for CSVVDGRSYEQYF.

The chain is built from TRBV6-5 and TRBJ2-4, with D unclear. V was trimmed by 2 bases and J by 10 bases, leaving 12 bases between them. Germline CDR1 is MNHEY and CDR2 is SVGAGI. This CDR3 has 13 amino acids. CDR3: CASSYDRRGIQYF. CDR3 sequence (DNA): TGTGCCAGCAGTTACGACCGACGCGGTATTCAGTACTTC.

The chain joins TRBV9 to TRBJ1-6, with TRBD1 as a possible D gene (5 bases). This CDR3 is 13 amino acids long. Looked up from germline, CDR1 is SGDLS and CDR2 is YYNGEE. V lost 3 bases and J 8 bases, leaving 9 bases between the germline ends. In DNA, the CDR3 is TGTGCCAGCAGCGCGGGGGGTTATTCACCCCTCCACTTT. Translating gives CASSAGGYSPLHF.

This clone was seen a single time. The genes are TRBV6-5 and TRBJ2-7; 10 bases align to TRBD2. Trimming removed 6 bases from V and 6 bases from J; junction bases left unmatched: 5. Per germline, CDR1 MNHEY and CDR2 SVGAGI. The CDR3 has 13 amino acids. The CDR3 reads CASRLAGRIEQYF. The CDR3 DNA reads TGTGCCAGCAGACTAGCGGGAAGGATCGAGCAGTACTTC.

The chain joins TRBV27 to TRBJ1-3; D not resolved. The CDR3 is made up of 14 amino acids. Trimming removed 8 bases from V and 1 base from J, with 12 bases in between. Germline CDR1 is MNHEY and CDR2 is SMNVEV (reference sequence). The CDR3 reads CASREAGSGNTIYF. The DNA for the CDR3 is TGTGCCAGCCGGGAAGCCGGTTCTGGAAACACCATATATTTT.

In its sample, this clone is medium-sized. The rearrangement links TRBV10-3 to TRBJ2-4, with D possibly TRBD1 on 6 matching bases. Germline CDR1 reads ENHRY; CDR2 reads SYGVKD. This CDR3 region has 18 residues. Trimming took off 4 bases at V and 4 bases at J, with 23 bases between the two ends. In DNA form, the CDR3 reads TGTGCCATCAGTGGGGGGCGCATGGGCACAGAACGAAAAAACATTCAGTACTTC. Its translation is CAISGGRMGTERKNIQYF.

This clone showed up just once. This chain uses TRBV10-3 with TRBJ2-2; unclear D gene. CDR3 length: 14 residues. Germline loops: CDR1 ENHRY, CDR2 SYGVKD. The germline V and J ends were trimmed by 7 bases and 0 bases, with 9 bases remaining between them. Here the CDR3 DNA reads TGTGCCATCAAAACCCAGGCGAACACCGGGGAGCTGTTTTTT. Its protein product is CAIKTQANTGELFF.

The genes are TRBV6-5 and TRBJ2-1; 9 bases are shared with TRBD2. Germline loops: CDR1 MNHEY, CDR2 SVGAGI. This CDR3 is 15 amino acids long. V was pared by 6 bases and J by 4 bases, with 7 bases of the junction left unmatched. This CDR3 is CASRKGAGGYNEQFF. The CDR3 region has the DNA TGTGCCAGCAGAAAAGGGGCGGGAGGGTACAATGAGCAGTTCTTC.

V and J are TRBV3-1 (or the pseudogene TRBV3-2) and TRBJ1-2, with 7 positions matching TRBD1. The V gene end was trimmed by 2 bases and the J gene end by 6 bases; junction bases not matched to a gene: 6. Germline CDR1 LGHDT, CDR2 YNNKEL (reference sequence). The CDR3 is made up of 14 amino acids. This CDR3 is CASSQRTGSDGYTF. The CDR3 coding sequence is TGTGCCAGCAGCCAAAGGACAGGTTCGGATGGCTACACCTTC.

This CDR3 reads CASSSLPGVRGTDTQYF. CDR3 nucleotide sequence: TGTGCCAGCAGCTCCCTCCCTGGTGTGCGGGGCACAGATACGCAGTATTTT. The chain combines TRBV7-3 with TRBJ2-3, with D tentatively TRBD2 (5 bases). In germline, CDR1 is SGHTA, CDR2 FQGTGA. CDR3 length equals 17 residues. Trimming stripped 4 bases from V and 1 base from J, with 18 bases between.

The CDR3 protein is CAWVDRGVSEAFF. The CDR3 DNA is TGTGCCTGGGTAGACAGGGGGGTCTCTGAAGCTTTCTTT. The J gene is TRBJ1-1, the V gene TRBV30, with TRBD1 matching over 9 bases. The CDR3 runs 13 residues. The germline CDR1 and CDR2 sequences are GTSNPN and SVGIG (reference sequence). The V and J ends lost 5 bases and 6 bases, in that order; junction bases with no gene match: 7.

The chain employs TRBV12-3 or TRBV12-4 and TRBJ2-7; 7 bases line up with TRBD1. The CDR3 contains 13 residues. V was clipped by 8 bases and J by 4 bases; unmatched bases: 8. CDR3 coding DNA: TGTGCCAGCCGACAGGGAGTTCAGTACGAGCAGTACTTC. Its translation: CASRQGVQYEQYF.

The chain carries TRBV5-1 and TRBJ1-2; TRBD1 aligns across 8 bases. Germline V gene lookup returns CDR1 SGHRS and CDR2 YFSETQ. The CDR3 runs to 18 residues. The ends lost 4 bases at V and 4 bases at J; junction bases unmatched: 18. The DNA for the CDR3 is TGCGCCAGCAGCCCCGACCCGGACAGGGCAGTGGTAATCTATGGCTACACCTTC. This codes for CASSPDPDRAVVIYGYTF. The whole variable domain, remainder taken from reference TRBV5-1 and TRBJ1-2, is KAGVTQTPRYLIKTRGQQVTLSCSPISGHRSVSWYQQTPGQGLQFLFEYFSETQRNKGNFPGRFSGRQFSNSRSEMNVSTLELGDSALYLCASSPDPDRAVVIYGYTFGSGTRLTVV.

The chain joins TRBV5-1 to TRBJ1-6, with TRBD1 matching 7 bases. V trimming: 3 bases; J trimming: 6 bases; junction bases outside the gene matches: 6. Germline V CDR1 and CDR2: SGHRS, YFSETQ. The CDR3 loop spans 15 amino acids. CDR3 DNA sequence: TGCGCCAGCAGCTCCGGCGACAGGGCTAATTCACCCCTCCACTTT. Translating it yields CASSSGDRANSPLHF.

This clone was seen only once. The chain links TRBV9 to TRBJ2-1; D is possibly TRBD1 (5 bases). The CDR3 has 15 amino acids. Germline-derived CDR1 and CDR2 are SGDLS and YYNGEE. V lost 4 bases to trimming and J lost 2 bases, with 13 bases between them. The CDR3 nucleotides read TGTGCCAGCAGCACCCTTGGGGCCACCTACAATGAGCAGTTCTTC. It encodes CASSTLGATYNEQFF.

The chain carries TRBV29-1 and TRBJ1-2; D may be TRBD1 (6 bases). CDR3 length: 14 amino acids. Trimming took off 7 bases at V and 1 base at J, with 16 bases between the two ends. Germline values: CDR1 SQVTM, CDR2 ANQGSEA. The CDR3 coding sequence is TGCAGCGCCACGGACAGAAACAATAACTATGGCTACACCTTC. Translated: CSATDRNNNYGYTF.

V is TRBV30 and J is TRBJ1-6, with D possibly matching TRBD1 (5 bases). Germline V CDR1 and CDR2: GTSNPN, SVGIG (reference sequence). V was shortened by 3 bases and J by 2 bases, with 8 bases between the two germline ends. The CDR3 contains 14 residues. The CDR3 DNA reads TGTGCCTGGAGCCAGGGTGCCTATAATTCACCCCTCCACTTT. It yields the protein CAWSQGAYNSPLHF.

Only a few counts were recorded for this clone. The chain is built from TRBV3-1 (or the pseudogene TRBV3-2) and TRBJ1-4; the D is unclear. Germline assignment: CDR1 LGHDT and CDR2 YNNKEL (reference sequence). V was pared by 3 bases and J by 8 bases, with 13 bases between. The length of the CDR3 is 14 residues. The DNA for the CDR3 is TGTGCCAGCAGCCAGGGCCACTCACAGGAAAAACTGTTTTTT. Amino acid sequence: CASSQGHSQEKLFF.

This clone has a handful of counts. This chain uses TRBV4-2 with TRBJ1-2; 7 bases fit TRBD1. The CDR3 length is 14 residues. Germline values: CDR1 LGHNA, CDR2 YNFKEQ. V was clipped by 1 base and J by 4 bases; unmatched bases: 3. CDR3 sequence: CASSQGQGVYGYTF. CDR3 nucleotides: TGTGCCAGCAGCCAAGGACAGGGAGTCTATGGCTACACCTTC.

The chain recombines TRBV27 with TRBJ1-6, with TRBD1 matching 10 bases. Germline V CDR1 and CDR2: MNHEY, SMNVEV (reference sequence). The junction had 8 bases not matched to a gene; V was cut back by 3 bases and J by 9 bases. This CDR3 is built from 16 residues. The CDR3 here is CASSFLSGQGLSPLHF. In DNA, the CDR3 is TGTGCCAGCAGTTTTTTATCGGGACAGGGGCTTTCACCCCTCCACTTT.